The 28 T cell receptor beta chains below were found in one sample sequenced in a study of blood T cell repertoires in COVID-19. Clones were read by immunoSEQ multiplex PCR, and TCRdb kept only the in-frame ones, dropping some. The table includes just over 250,000 clones, more than 75% detected once. Material for sequencing was peripheral blood. These receptors were taken from a man in his forties who had recovered from COVID-19.

This chain joins TRBV6-2 or TRBV6-3 and TRBJ1-2; tentatively, D is TRBD1 (5 bases). CDR1 and CDR2 from the germline V gene are MNHEY and SVGEGT. The CDR3 runs 12 residues. With 2 bases removed from V and 5 bases from J, the gap between germline ends came to 6 bases. In DNA form, the CDR3 reads TGTGCCAGCAGTTACGGGACTTATGGCTACACCTTC. It codes for CASSYGTYGYTF.

This chain links TRBV15 with TRBJ2-5, with 8 bases aligning to TRBD2. The germline gives CDR1 LNHNV, CDR2 YYDKDF (reference sequence). The CDR3 has 14 amino acids. V lost 4 bases, J lost 4 bases, and 5 bases stayed unmatched. The CDR3 is CATSKRGGGETQYF. DNA of the CDR3: TGTGCCACCAGCAAACGGGGGGGCGGAGAGACCCAGTACTTC.

The V and J genes are TRBV13 and TRBJ2-3; tentatively, D is TRBD1 (6 bases). The germline gives CDR1 PRHDT, CDR2 FYEKMQ (reference sequence). The CDR3 has 14 amino acids. V lost 5 bases, J lost 6 bases, and 15 bases lay in between. CDR3 DNA sequence: TGTGCCAGCAGCCTCCGACAGGCTCGTGATACGCAGTATTTT. Translated: CASSLRQARDTQYF.

The chain carries TRBV5-1 and TRBJ2-2; D is possibly TRBD2 (5 bases). V was clipped by 4 bases and J by 4 bases, with 11 bases between them. This CDR3 has 14 amino acids. Per the germline V gene, CDR1 is SGHRS and CDR2 is YFSETQ. This CDR3 is CASSPSGGTGELFF. For the CDR3, the DNA is TGCGCCAGCAGCCCGAGCGGCGGCACCGGGGAGCTGTTTTTT.

The chain has TRBV7-2 and TRBJ2-7; D uncertain. The CDR3 is 14 amino acids. Germline values: CDR1 SGHTA, CDR2 FQGNSA. V was cut by 2 bases and J by 0 bases, with 8 bases left in between. The CDR3 reads CASSLRSNSYEQYF. CDR3 nucleotide sequence: TGTGCCAGCAGCTTACGGTCTAACTCCTACGAGCAGTACTTC.

The chain uses TRBV10-1 and TRBJ2-1, with D possibly matching TRBD1 (6 bases). Germline assignment: CDR1 WNHNN and CDR2 SYGVQD (reference sequence). The CDR3 sequence is 13 residues long. V shed 6 bases and J shed 5 bases, with 11 bases lying between them. The CDR3, as DNA: TGCGCCAGCAGCCTGACAGGCCACAATGAGCAGTTCTTC. Translating it yields CASSLTGHNEQFF.

This chain joins TRBV7-8 and TRBJ2-7; D gene ambiguous. The germline V and J ends were trimmed by 5 bases and 4 bases, with 15 bases remaining between them. This CDR3 is built from 14 residues. Germline CDR1 SGHVS, CDR2 FQNEAQ. The CDR3 region is CASSLGPTRYEQYF. DNA of the CDR3: TGTGCCAGCAGCCTTGGGCCTACAAGGTACGAGCAGTACTTC.

V and J are TRBV10-3 and TRBJ2-3, with 7 bases fitting TRBD1. CDR3 length: 13 residues. Germline V gene data show CDR1 as ENHRY and CDR2 as SYGVKD. The junction had 14 bases not matched to a gene; V was cut back by 6 bases and J by 14 bases. CDR3 sequence: CAISGTDPYIAYF. DNA of the CDR3: TGTGCCATCAGCGGGACAGACCCCTACATCGCGTATTTT.

The chain is built from TRBV6-2 or TRBV6-3 and TRBJ2-7; D is unresolved. CDR3 length equals 15 residues. Per the germline V gene, CDR1 is MNHEY and CDR2 is SVGEGT. Trimming removed 0 bases at V and 0 bases at J, with 9 bases between. The CDR3 bases are TGTGCCAGCAGTTACTCGTGGCAGGCCTCCTACGAGCAGTACTTC. This encodes CASSYSWQASYEQYF.

The chain carries TRBV5-1 and TRBJ2-1; 13 bases agree with TRBD2. Germline-derived CDR1 and CDR2 are SGHRS and YFSETQ. V shed 3 bases, J shed 4 bases, and the junction held 4 bases outside the gene matches. The CDR3 is made up of 16 amino acids. The CDR3 region is CASSSVTSGRYNEQFF. CDR3 in DNA: TGCGCCAGCAGCTCAGTGACTAGCGGGAGGTACAATGAGCAGTTCTTC.

The rearrangement links TRBV6-5 to TRBJ2-2; D may be TRBD1 (5 bases). This CDR3 region has 13 residues. Germline CDR1 reads MNHEY; CDR2 reads SVGAGI. V was clipped by 7 bases and J by 5 bases, with 11 bases between them. DNA for the CDR3: TGTGCCAGCAAGGACAACTGGACCGGGGAGCTGTTTTTT. Amino acids: CASKDNWTGELFF.

This clone was detected once. The chain links TRBV15 to TRBJ2-1, with D possibly matching TRBD1 (5 bases). This CDR3 contains 17 residues. Deletions cut 0 bases from V and 7 bases from J, with 19 bases between. Per germline, CDR1 LNHNV and CDR2 YYDKDF (reference sequence). The CDR3 nucleotides read TGTGCCACCAGCAGAGATCGCGGTCAGGGCCTTAGGAATGAGCAGTTCTTC. This codes for CATSRDRGQGLRNEQFF. The variable domain in full, completed from reference TRBV15 and TRBJ2-1, reads DAMVIQNPRYQVTQFGKPVTLSCSQTLNHNVMYWYQQKSSQAPKLLFHYYDKDFNNEADTPDNFQSRRPNTSFCFLDIRSPGLGDTAMYLCATSRDRGQGLRNEQFFGPGTRLTVL.

The V and J genes are TRBV2 and TRBJ1-2; D possibly corresponds to TRBD1 (6 bases). The CDR3 has 17 residues. Germline CDR1 reads SNHLY; CDR2 reads FYNNEI. The V gene lost 2 bases and the J gene lost 5 bases, with 21 bases spanning the gap. The CDR3 loop is CASSENENRGASYGYTF. The CDR3 bases are TGTGCCAGCAGTGAAAACGAGAACCGGGGGGCGTCTTATGGCTACACCTTC.

The rearrangement joins TRBV7-3 to TRBJ1-6; D gene unclear. Germline CDR1 SGHTA, CDR2 FQGTGA. This CDR3 is built from 14 residues. V shed 5 bases and J shed 0 bases, with 5 bases lying between them. The CDR3 DNA reads TGTGCCAGCAGCCTGAGCTCCTATAATTCACCCCTCCACTTT. Amino acids: CASSLSSYNSPLHF.

The rearrangement uses TRBV6-6 and TRBJ1-1; D perhaps matches TRBD1 (5 bases). Trimming left V 6 bases short and J 1 base short, with 15 bases between. Per the germline V gene, CDR1 is MNHNY and CDR2 is SVGAGI (reference sequence). This CDR3 is built from 15 residues. CDR3 sequence (DNA): TGTGCCAGCAGCCCTGTAGGAGGGGCGAACACTGAAGCTTTCTTT. The encoded protein is CASSPVGGANTEAFF.

This sequence joins TRBV27 and TRBJ1-5; possible D gene TRBD1, 6 bases. Trimming removed 6 bases at V and 2 bases at J, with 20 bases between. This CDR3 comprises 17 residues. From germline, CDR1 is MNHEY and CDR2 SMNVEV (reference sequence). CDR3 loop: CASSTPRNSGGNQPQHF. The CDR3 DNA is TGTGCCAGCAGCACCCCGAGGAACTCAGGGGGCAATCAGCCCCAGCATTTT.

There are a few counts of this clone. This chain uses TRBV29-1 with TRBJ2-5; no firm D call. Looked up from germline, CDR1 is SQVTM and CDR2 is ANQGSEA. V was clipped by 6 bases and J by 1 base, with 12 bases between them. The CDR3 is 13 residues long. The CDR3 region is CSVRLLSQETQYF. The CDR3 DNA follows: TGCAGCGTCCGACTCCTTTCCCAAGAGACCCAGTACTTC.

In DNA, the CDR3 is TGTGCCAGCACCCTAAGACAGGCGCCCAGGGTTGAGCAGTACTTC. It encodes CASTLRQAPRVEQYF. The V call is TRBV2, the J call TRBJ2-7; D is perhaps TRBD1 (6 bases). The CDR3 has 15 residues. The germline V and J ends were trimmed by 7 bases and 7 bases, with 23 bases remaining between them. CDR1 and CDR2 (germline): SNHLY, FYNNEI.

The gene calls are TRBV15 and TRBJ2-3; no clear D. The CDR3 runs 14 residues. Between the trimmed V and J ends, which lost 0 bases and 2 bases, there was a span of 6 bases. Germline CDR1 LNHNV, CDR2 YYDKDF (reference sequence). The CDR3 region has the DNA TGTGCCACCAGCAGAGATAGATTCACAGATACGCAGTATTTT. Amino acid sequence: CATSRDRFTDTQYF.

The CDR3 DNA follows: TGTGCCAGCAGCCCGACCCACAGGGTGCAGTTCTTC. This encodes CASSPTHRVQFF. J is TRBJ2-1 and V is TRBV14; D is perhaps TRBD1 (6 bases). Germline assignment: CDR1 SGHDN and CDR2 FVKESK. V lost 4 bases and J 12 bases, leaving 13 bases between the germline ends. The CDR3 length is 12 residues.

The chain links TRBV10-3 to TRBJ2-3; TRBD2 matches at 7 bases. This CDR3 comprises 14 residues. Germline CDR1 is ENHRY and CDR2 is SYGVKD. Trimming cost V 5 bases and J 3 bases; bases outside gene matches: 5. As DNA, the CDR3 is TGTGCCATCAGTCTCTGGGGAGGGACAGATACGCAGTATTTT. Translated, it gives CAISLWGGTDTQYF.

The chain joins TRBV3-1 (or the pseudogene TRBV3-2) to TRBJ1-3; D not certain. CDR1 LGHDT and CDR2 YNNKEL come from the germline V gene (reference sequence). The CDR3 sequence is 14 residues long. Trimming removed 4 bases from V and 1 base from J, with 8 bases in between. The CDR3: CASSLWESGNTIYF. In DNA form, the CDR3 reads TGTGCCAGCAGCCTGTGGGAGTCTGGAAACACCATATATTTT.

The rearrangement joins TRBV6-1 to TRBJ1-6; D is perhaps TRBD1 (5 bases). This CDR3 comprises 18 residues. Trimming removed 2 bases from V and 11 bases from J, with 25 bases in between. Germline assignment: CDR1 MNHNS and CDR2 SASEGT. The CDR3 region has the DNA TGTGCCAGCAGTGAAATGGGGATGAGGCGTTTTAGGGGAACACCCCTCCACTTT. It translates to CASSEMGMRRFRGTPLHF.

This chain connects TRBV30 to TRBJ2-2; TRBD2 matches 9 bases. Germline V CDR1 and CDR2: GTSNPN, SVGIG (reference sequence). The V segment lost 3 bases and the J segment 4 bases; nucleotides outside the gene matches: 3. There are 14 residues in the CDR3. In DNA form, the CDR3 reads TGTGCCTGGAGGGGACTAGCTGGCACCGGGGAGCTGTTTTTT. This gives the protein CAWRGLAGTGELFF.

This chain connects TRBV6-5 to TRBJ1-1, with 9 positions matching TRBD1. Germline-derived CDR1 and CDR2 are MNHEY and SVGAGI. V was pared by 8 bases and J by 11 bases, with 3 bases of the junction left unmatched. The CDR3 sequence is 10 residues long. Here the CDR3 DNA reads TGTGCCAGCGGGGACAGGGAGGCTTTCTTT. It specifies CASGDREAFF.

The chain couples TRBV5-1 to TRBJ1-1, with D tentatively TRBD1 (6 bases). This CDR3 has 14 residues. Between the trimmed V and J ends, which lost 1 base and 1 base, there was a span of 8 bases. From germline, CDR1 is SGHRS and CDR2 YFSETQ. CDR3 bases: TGCGCCAGCAGCTTGAGGGGACAGAACACTGAAGCTTTCTTT. It is translated as CASSLRGQNTEAFF.

This chain links TRBV6-2 or TRBV6-3 with TRBJ1-4; D might be TRBD1 (5 bases). The CDR3 is 14 amino acids. From germline, CDR1 is MNHEY and CDR2 SVGEGT. The V and J ends lost 2 bases and 9 bases respectively, with 13 bases between them. The CDR3 DNA sequence: TGTGCCAGCAGTTACGCCAGGGATACGAAAAAACTGTTTTTT. Encoded protein: CASSYARDTKKLFF.

The chain is built from TRBV27 and TRBJ1-1, with D possibly TRBD1 on 5 matching bases. The CDR3 has 15 residues. Trimming left V 2 bases short and J 2 bases short, with 12 bases between. Germline V gives CDR1 MNHEY, CDR2 SMNVEV (reference sequence). CDR3 sequence reads: CASSLGGTGNTEAFF. The CDR3 DNA reads TGTGCCAGCAGTTTAGGAGGGACCGGTAACACTGAAGCTTTCTTT.